These 8 T cell receptor beta chains were all obtained from the same sample, sequenced in a study of neurological immune-mediated disorders (dated by TCRdb to about 2019). The library was obtained by 5' RACE. TCRdb names Illumina HiSeq 2500 as the instrument used. The raw public reads went through TCRdb reprocessing: fastp at Q25, MiXCR clone calling, in-frame beta chains kept. Identical CDR3 proteins give one entry, which carries the most common genes and DNA. Present in this sample are under 70,000 distinct CDR3 sequences, 4% to 6% of which were seen just once. 2.8% of the sample is in the top ten clones. The sample consisted of PBMCs. The source is a woman aged 25 to 39 with multiple sclerosis.

This clonotype was found many times. This chain joins TRBV7-9 and TRBJ1-1; the D is unclear. Trimming took 0 bases from V and 1 from J, leaving 9 bases between them. This CDR3 has 15 amino acids. Germline assignment: CDR1 SEHNR and CDR2 FQNEAQ (reference sequence). The CDR3 bases are TGTGCCAGCAGCTTAGCGGGAAACCCGAACACTGAAGCTTTCTTT. Encoded protein: CASSLAGNPNTEAFF.

In this sample, this clonotype turned up a few times. V is TRBV5-1 and J is TRBJ2-7, with D perhaps TRBD1 (6 bases). Trimming shortened V by 6 bases and J by 1 base, and 11 bases separated the two germline ends. The CDR3 contains 13 residues. CDR1 and CDR2 (germline): SGHRS, YFSETQ. The CDR3 sequence: CASKVTGSYEQYF. CDR3 DNA: TGCGCCAGCAAGGTTACAGGGTCCTACGAGCAGTACTTC.

This clonotype occurred many times. Its ends do not fully match the called genes, so a read error is possible. The gene calls are TRBV10-3 and TRBJ2-2, with D unclear. There are 13 residues in the CDR3. The germline gives CDR1 ENHRY, CDR2 SYGVKD. The CDR3 nucleotides read TGTGCCATCCGTGACCCAAACACCGGGGAGCTGTTTTTT. This translates into CAIRDPNTGELFF.

The table lists this clonotype with many counts. CDR3: CSARPRQGDLYNEQFF. The CDR3 DNA reads TGCAGTGCTAGGCCCCGACAGGGTGATTTATACAATGAGCAGTTCTTC. V gene TRBV20-1 combines with J gene TRBJ2-1; 7 bases are shared with TRBD1. The CDR3 sequence is 16 residues long. The ends lost 3 bases at V and 4 bases at J; junction bases unmatched: 12. Germline lookup yields CDR1 DFQATT and CDR2 SNEGSKA (reference sequence).

This clonotype was seen repeatedly, ten times or more. J is TRBJ2-3 and V is TRBV5-1; D gene ambiguous. CDR3 length: 12 residues. The V end lost 4 bases, the J end lost 1 base, and 4 bases lay between the germline ends. CDR1 is SGHRS, CDR2 YFSETQ, per germline. The CDR3: CASSARTDTQYF. CDR3 in DNA: TGCGCCAGCAGCGCACGCACAGATACGCAGTATTTT.

On this clonotype: Just one base apart from a much larger clone, this may be a read error. The rearrangement links TRBV20-1 to TRBJ2-7; weak D call: TRBD2 (5 bases). CDR3 length equals 14 residues. The germline V and J ends were trimmed by 0 bases and 3 bases, with 12 bases remaining between them. In germline, CDR1 is DFQATT, CDR2 SNEGSKA (reference sequence). The CDR3 nucleotides read TGCAGTGCTAGAGATGGGGAAAGCGGCTACGAGCAGTACTTC. Protein: CSARDGESGYEQYF.

This clonotype was picked up many times. The gene calls are TRBV5-6 and TRBJ1-2, with D uncertain. The V and J ends lost 0 bases and 4 bases respectively, with 7 bases between them. The CDR3 has 13 residues. From germline, CDR1 is SGHDT and CDR2 YYEEEE. The CDR3 nucleotides read TGTGCCAGCAGCTTGGCTGGGCCCTATGGCTACACCTTC. As protein: CASSLAGPYGYTF. Variable domain in full (rest from reference TRBV5-6 and TRBJ1-2): DAGVTQSPTHLIKTRGQQVTLRCSPKSGHDTVSWYQQALGQGPQFIFQYYEEEERQRGNFPDRFSGHQFPNYSSELNVNALLLGDSALYLCASSLAGPYGYTFGSGTRLTVV.

This clonotype was seen more than once but under ten times. V is TRBV5-1 and J is TRBJ1-5, with 7 bases that match TRBD1. Germline V gene data show CDR1 as SGHRS and CDR2 as YFSETQ. CDR3 size: 15 residues. Unmatched junction bases numbered 6, after V lost 0 bases and J lost 6 bases. The CDR3 coding sequence is TGCGCCAGCAGCTTGGGAGAGGGGGCATTTCAGCCCCAGCATTTT. Translating gives CASSLGEGAFQPQHF.